This TCR beta chain was identified in a study of T-cell memory formation after mild COVID-19 (dated by TCRdb to 2020 to 2022). Notes on the research overall: TCR sequence clusters from the two donors were largely donor specific. In a couple of donors, T-cell clones that expanded and contracted after mild COVID-19 were tracked by sequencing TCRalpha and TCRbeta repertoires over time. Two young, previously healthy adult volunteers made up the cohort, one male and one female. Points the paper makes about the study in general: Clones that contracted from day 15 to 85 showed balanced CD4/CD8 phenotypes, whereas a second wave of clones that expanded from day 15 to 37 leaned towards CD4+. Contracting CD4+ clones turned up mainly in the CM and EM memory subsets, whereas EMRA was where CD8+ clones were enriched. Some responding clones were found in pre-infection memory, which suggests that pre-existing cross-reactive memory T cells took part in the SARS-CoV-2 response. The study included only two mild cases, and larger cohorts that include severe cases with pre-infection samples were judged to be necessary. Whether the second-wave clones peaking on day 37 were SARS-CoV-2 specific was not confirmed.

PBMCs were isolated by Ficoll-Paque density gradient centrifugation. As regards this clonotype: Its recognized antigen is unknown. Nothing much larger sits one base from this clone, and base qualities are not available.

TCRdb names Illumina NovaSeq 6000 as the instrument used. Using 5'RACE with constant-segment primers, TCRalpha and TCRbeta cDNA libraries were constructed, with sample barcodes and unique molecular identifiers added in the process. Trizol reagent was used to extract RNA from every sample. Amplification of the libraries took two PCR steps, and the second step added a second sample barcode plus Illumina TruSeq adapters. The libraries were sequenced on an Illumina NovaSeq using 2 x 150 bp paired-end reads. The paper's data handling went like this. The reads were demultiplexed and collapsed into UMI-guided consensus sequences using migec v1.2.7. With mixcr v2.1.11, UMI consensuses were aligned to TRA and TRB V and J templates and assembled into clonotypes. Expanded or contracted clonotypes were those called significant by both edgeR and NoisET, with noise models trained on biological replicates. edgeR calls used a false discovery rate-adjusted p below 0.01 and a log2 fold-change threshold of 1. As an exploratory analysis of dynamics, max-normalized trajectories of the 1000 most abundant clonotypes were examined with PCA combined with hierarchical clustering. The CD4 or CD8 phenotype of responding clones was assigned using the separately sequenced CD4+ and CD8+ repertoires. TCRdb passed the public sequencing reads through fastp at Q25 and MiXCR, retaining productive beta sequences. Here each entry gathers all rows of one CDR3 protein and keeps the most common genes and DNA. These V and J calls rely on TCRdb rather than the paper's analysis. The sample yields approximately 230,000 distinct CDR3 sequences; about 16% were counted once. In total, the top ten clones hold around 3.8% of the sample.

CDR3 length: 17 amino acids, cysteine to phenylalanine. Only the CDR3 region is kept as DNA, spanning 51 bases read in frame from base 1. V is shortened by 6 bases, J by 0 bases, and the region joining them spans 18 bases. The sequence joins TRBV12-3 or TRBV12-4 to TRBJ1-3, with no D gene named confidently. The sequenced material came from PBMCs or a T cell subset sorted from them (not recorded which). This clonotype was sampled from a man aged 18 to 35 who had mild COVID-19 (a few samples of this study predate the infection). The sample titles of this study are shuffled in the database, so cell type and time point are left out; the donor was told from shared clones. CDR3 protein: CASSPPRKVLSGNTIYF. The DNA sequence is as follows: TGTGCCAGCAGCCCTCCTAGGAAGGTTCTCTCTGGAAACACCATATATTTT.